Shown below are 27 T cell receptor beta chains from a single sample sequenced in a study of T cell clonality in common variable immunodeficiency. Points from the study as a whole: Fewer deletions and N-nucleotide insertions were reportedly seen in common variable immunodeficiency TCR beta sequences.

Their target antigens are unknown. Here immunoSEQ multiplex PCR was the method, and the copy in TCRdb shows in-frame clones only, minus some. Altogether 8,500 to 10,000 clones were found in the sample, and no singletons occur. Sample: peripheral blood mononuclear cells. Every receptor here comes from a human donor with common variable immunodeficiency.

There are many counts of this clone. The missing CDR3 end, 3 residues past where the read stops, is filled in from the germline J gene. The rearrangement links TRBV6-4 to TRBJ1-1; no definite D call. This CDR3 is 13 amino acids long. Germline-derived CDR1 and CDR2 are MRHNA and SNTAGT. This CDR3 is CASSDSIVSPAFF. The sequenced CDR3 bases are TGTGCCAGCAGTGACTCGATAGTTAGTCCA.

This clone was counted ten times or more. The DNA ends 3 residues before the CDR3 does, and the rest of the CDR3 is filled in from the germline J gene. V is TRBV19 and J is TRBJ2-4, with D possibly TRBD1 on 5 matching bases. V lost 4 bases and J 3 bases, leaving 10 bases between the germline ends. The length of the CDR3 is 14 residues. Germline V gives CDR1 LNHDA, CDR2 SQIVND (reference sequence). CDR3 region: CASSRGLLKNIQYF. The CDR3 bases that were read are TGTGCCAGTAGTAGGGGCCTTCTCAAAAACATT.

This clone has ten or more counts. The read terminates 3 residues ahead of where the CDR3 ends, so the germline J gene completes it. The J gene is TRBJ2-3, the V gene TRBV20-1; a possible D gene is TRBD1 (5 bases). In germline, CDR1 is DFQATT, CDR2 SNEGSKA (reference sequence). The CDR3 is made up of 14 amino acids. Trimming stripped 3 bases from V and 5 bases from J, with 15 bases between. CDR3 bases read: TGCAGTGCTAGCCAGCAGGGCCTTGGAGATACG. Its translation is CSASQQGLGDT. The full CDR3 reads CSASQQGLGDTQYF.

This clone came up many times. Coverage ceases 3 residues before the CDR3 finishes, and the germline J gene fills in the end. V usage is TRBV7-2 and J usage is TRBJ1-4; D uncertain. V was clipped by 0 bases and J by 0 bases, with 8 bases between them. This CDR3 is built from 16 residues. Germline V gene data show CDR1 as SGHTA and CDR2 as FQGNSA. This CDR3 is CASSLASGATNEKLFF. The CDR3 bases that were read are TGTGCCAGCAGCTTAGCGAGCGGTGCAACTAATGAAAAA.

This clone was seen repeatedly, ten times or more. A read error may account for a junction end that differs from germline. The chain's CDR3 is CSARDLGLAGIYNEQFF. Partial CDR3 DNA: TGCAGTGCGAGAGACCTAGGACTAGCGGGGATCTACAATGAG. This rearrangement joins TRBV20-1 to TRBJ2-1; TRBD2 aligns across 12 bases. The missing CDR3 end, 3 residues past where the read stops, is filled in from the germline J gene. This CDR3 spans 17 amino acids. CDR1 DFQATT and CDR2 SNEGSKA come from the germline V gene (reference sequence).

This clone was seen at least ten times. The read comes to an end 3 residues before the CDR3 does, leaving the germline J gene to fill in the end. The genes are TRBV11-2 and TRBJ2-2, with 10 nucleotides matching TRBD1. Germline V lookup: CDR1 SGHAT, CDR2 FQNNGV. This CDR3 spans 15 amino acids. V trimming: 5 bases; J trimming: 6 bases; junction bases outside the gene matches: 6. The part of the CDR3 DNA that was read is TGTGCCAGCAGCGCCCAAGGACAGGGGGCCGGGGAG. Its translation is CASSAQGQGAGE. The full CDR3 protein is CASSAQGQGAGELFF.

This clone was seen repeatedly, ten times or more. The sequenced fragment ends 3 residues before the CDR3 boundary, so the rest is inferred from the germline J gene. The chain recombines TRBV7-3 with TRBJ2-2; possible D gene TRBD2, 5 bases. This CDR3 spans 16 amino acids. Germline V lookup: CDR1 SGHTA, CDR2 FQGTGA. The V end was cut by 5 bases, the J end by 0 bases, with 13 bases between. The CDR3: CASSPMDGANTGELFF. The covered CDR3 bases are TGTGCCAGCAGCCCCATGGACGGGGCGAACACCGGGGAG.

By sample fraction, this clone is medium-sized. The read finishes 3 residues shy of the CDR3 end, and the germline J gene is used to complete it. This rearrangement joins TRBV23-1 to TRBJ1-5; 10 bases are a match to TRBD1. TRBV23-1 is sorted into the ORF group, with uncertain function. The CDR3 totals 15 residues. V was clipped by 2 bases and J by 7 bases; unmatched bases: 5. CDR3 DNA, as far as it was read: TGCGCCAGCAGTCAACGGACAGGGGGGAACCAGCCC. Protein product: CASSQRTGGNQP. The entire CDR3 protein is CASSQRTGGNQPQHF.

This clone was detected ten times or more. From the germline J gene comes the end of the CDR3, since the read stops 3 residues before it. This chain joins TRBV11-3 and TRBJ1-1, with no clear D. The germline CDR1 and CDR2 sequences are SGHNT and YENEEA. The CDR3 loop spans 13 amino acids. CDR3: CASSLAGGREAFF. Partial CDR3 DNA: TGTGCCAGCAGCTTAGCTGGAGGCAGGGAA.

This clone was detected ten times or more. The CDR3 extends 3 residues past the end of the read, so its final part is completed from the germline J gene. V gene TRBV5-4 combines with J gene TRBJ1-3, with a weak D call TRBD1 (6 bases). The length of the CDR3 is 13 residues. CDR1 and CDR2 from the germline V gene are SGHNT and YYREEE (reference sequence). The ends were cut back, 4 bases at V and 8 bases at J, with 13 bases in the middle. The CDR3 bases that were read are TGTGCCAGCAGCGTGACAGGAGAGGACACC. Its protein is CASSVTGEDT. The complete CDR3 reads CASSVTGEDTIYF.

This clone was seen at least ten times. The read halts 3 residues ahead of the CDR3 end, with the missing end drawn from the germline J gene. The V and J genes are TRBV5-1 and TRBJ2-7, with D perhaps TRBD1 (5 bases). From germline, CDR1 is SGHRS and CDR2 YFSETQ. The V end lost 0 bases, the J end lost 6 bases, and 13 bases lay between the germline ends. CDR3 length: 14 amino acids. The CDR3 bases that were read are TGCGCCAGCAGCTTGGTCCCAGGGATGGTCGAG. It specifies CASSLVPGMVE. In full, the CDR3 reads CASSLVPGMVEQYF.

This clone was seen many times. The read terminates 3 residues ahead of where the CDR3 ends, so the germline J gene completes it. This chain joins TRBV20-1 and TRBJ2-3; TRBD2 might be the D (5 bases). Germline V gene data show CDR1 as DFQATT and CDR2 as SNEGSKA (reference sequence). Trimming cost V 1 base and J 6 bases, with 14 bases left between them. This CDR3 has 14 amino acids. CDR3 protein: CSARVPLAGDTQYF. The sequenced part of the CDR3 DNA is TGCAGTGCTAGAGTGCCCCTAGCTGGGGATACG.

This clone was detected ten times or more. Read sequence stops 3 residues before the CDR3 end, and the germline J gene provides the missing end. This chain joins TRBV7-9 and TRBJ1-1; maybe TRBD1 (5 bases). The length of the CDR3 is 12 residues. Germline loops: CDR1 SEHNR, CDR2 FQNEAQ (reference sequence). CDR3 DNA (partial): TGTGCCAGCAGCCTCCGGGGGACGGAA. This sequence encodes CASSLRGTE. The whole CDR3 reads CASSLRGTEAFF.

On this clone: The read stops 3 residues short of the end of the CDR3; the missing end is completed from the germline J gene. V and J are TRBV5-1 and TRBJ2-5; D assignment may be TRBD1 or TRBD2 (5 bases each). There are 13 residues in the CDR3. Germline V CDR1 and CDR2: SGHRS, YFSETQ. Trimming pared 0 bases from V and 4 bases from J, leaving 7 bases between. CDR3 in amino acids: CASSLERGETQYF. The DNA read from the CDR3 is TGCGCCAGCAGCTTGGAGAGGGGAGAGACC.

In its sample, this clone was seen many times. The read gets to within 3 residues of the CDR3 end, and the germline J gene fills in the rest. The chain couples TRBV10-3 to TRBJ1-5, with 10 bases aligning to TRBD1. V shed 5 bases and J 4 bases; nucleotides not matched to a gene: 14. The CDR3 spans 18 residues. CDR1 is ENHRY, CDR2 SYGVKD, per germline. CDR3 residues: CAISSSTMTGGLNQPQHF. The sequenced part of the CDR3 DNA is TGTGCCATCAGTTCGAGTACCATGACAGGGGGCCTAAATCAGCCC.

This clone occurred many times. The missing CDR3 end, 3 residues past where the read stops, is filled in from the germline J gene. The gene calls are TRBV19 and TRBJ2-7, with a possible D match to TRBD2 (6 bases). V gave up 4 bases and J gave up 6 bases, with 10 bases separating them. There are 12 residues in the CDR3. Looked up from germline, CDR1 is LNHDA and CDR2 is SQIVND (reference sequence). This CDR3 is CASSTPGGEQYF. Incomplete CDR3 DNA: TGTGCCAGTAGTACTCCCGGGGGCGAG.

Ten or more counts support this clone. The read finishes 3 residues shy of the CDR3 end, and the germline J gene is used to complete it. The V and J genes are TRBV19 and TRBJ1-1, with 12 bases that match TRBD1. V dropped 9 bases and J dropped 3; count of bases not matched to a gene: 8. The CDR3 is 15 amino acids. The germline V gene has CDR1 LNHDA and CDR2 SQIVND (reference sequence). The covered CDR3 bases are TGTGCCAGCGAAGGGACAGGGGGCGCGTACACTGAA. Its translation is CASEGTGGAYTE. The whole CDR3 is CASEGTGGAYTEAFF.

This clone was observed at least ten times. Read coverage stops 3 residues before the CDR3 terminus; the germline J gene supplies the remainder. This chain uses TRBV5-1 with TRBJ1-1; D is undetermined. Germline V gene data show CDR1 as SGHRS and CDR2 as YFSETQ. The CDR3 runs to 16 residues. The V end was cut by 0 bases, the J end by 1 base, with 13 bases between. Partial CDR3 DNA: TGCGCCAGCAGCTTGGCCGCTTCCAGGTCGAACACTGAA. Translated: CASSLAASRSNTE. The whole CDR3 is CASSLAASRSNTEAFF.

This clone has a count of ten or more. The read stops 3 residues short of the end of the CDR3; the missing end is completed from the germline J gene. The J gene is TRBJ2-3, the V gene TRBV20-1; TRBD2 matches at 8 bases. The CDR3 is made up of 16 amino acids. Germline assignment: CDR1 DFQATT and CDR2 SNEGSKA (reference sequence). V was pared by 0 bases and J by 4 bases, with 9 bases of the junction left unmatched. Partial CDR3 DNA: TGCAGTGCTAGAGATCATGGAGCGGGAGACTCAGATACG. This gives the protein CSARDHGAGDSDT. The CDR3 as a whole reads CSARDHGAGDSDTQYF.

This clone is judged medium-sized. The sequenced fragment ends 3 residues before the CDR3 boundary, so the rest is inferred from the germline J gene. This chain connects TRBV20-1 to TRBJ2-1; 9 bases align to TRBD1. V lost 0 bases to trimming and J lost 6 bases; unmatched junction nucleotides: 6. Germline CDR1 is DFQATT and CDR2 is SNEGSKA (reference sequence). The CDR3 is made up of 15 amino acids. The CDR3 region is CSARDWDRVANEQFF. The sequenced part of the CDR3 DNA is TGCAGTGCTAGAGATTGGGACAGGGTCGCCAATGAG.

Ten or more counts support this clone. Sequencing ends 3 residues short of the CDR3 end; the germline J gene provides the rest. This rearrangement joins TRBV4-1 to TRBJ1-1; D might be TRBD1 (5 bases). Germline assignment: CDR1 MGHRA and CDR2 YSYEKL. Deletions cut 4 bases from V and 1 base from J, with 16 bases between. This CDR3 comprises 16 residues. CDR3 sequence: CASSPGGQGSNTEAFF. Incomplete CDR3 DNA: TGCGCCAGCAGCCCGGGGGGTCAGGGATCGAACACTGAA.

At least ten counts were recorded for this clone. The CDR3 end lies 3 residues beyond the end of the read and is filled in from the germline J gene. The J gene is TRBJ2-7, the V gene TRBV2, with 8 nucleotides matching TRBD1. Germline CDR1 reads SNHLY; CDR2 reads FYNNEI. Unmatched junction bases numbered 5, after V lost 6 bases and J lost 4 bases. The CDR3 consists of 13 residues. CDR3 bases read: TGTGCCAGCAGAGAGAACAGGGGGTACGAG. Translating it yields CASRENRGYE. The CDR3 reads in full as CASRENRGYEQYF. Based on the CDR3 plus reference TRBV2 and TRBJ2-7, the full variable domain is EPEVTQTPSHQVTQMGQEVILRCVPISNHLYFYWYRQILGQKVEFLVSFYNNEISEKSEIFDDQFSVERPDGSNFTLKIRSTKLEDSAMYFCASRENRGYEQYFGPGTRLTVT.

This clone was seen repeatedly, ten times or more. The observed sequence ends 3 residues before the CDR3 terminus, with the missing tail filled in from the germline J gene. V is TRBV24-1 and J is TRBJ2-2; 11 bases map to TRBD2. The CDR3 is 17 residues long. The J segment lost 6 bases and the V segment lost 0 bases, leaving 5 bases of the junction unmatched. The germline V gene encodes CDR1 KGHDR and CDR2 SFDVKD. The CDR3 DNA, read in part, is TGTGCCACCAGTGATTTGTACGGACTAGCGGGTCCCGGGGAG. Translated: CATSDLYGLAGPGE. Given in full, the CDR3 is CATSDLYGLAGPGELFF.

This clone was seen many times. The CDR3 protein is CASSQKGGDKYNEQFF. Partial CDR3 DNA: TGTGCCAGCAGCCAAAAGGGGGGGGACAAGTACAATGAG. The V gene is TRBV4-2, the J gene TRBJ2-1, with D possibly TRBD2 on 7 matching bases. The read halts 3 residues ahead of the CDR3 end, with the missing end drawn from the germline J gene. Trimming took 2 bases from V and 4 from J, leaving 15 bases between them. Germline CDR1 LGHNA, CDR2 YNFKEQ. This CDR3 is built from 16 residues.

This clone was counted at least ten times. Read sequence stops 3 residues before the CDR3 end, and the germline J gene provides the missing end. V gene TRBV2 combines with J gene TRBJ1-1; 9 positions match TRBD1. CDR1 SNHLY and CDR2 FYNNEI come from the germline V gene. V trimming: 6 bases; J trimming: 5 bases; junction bases outside the gene matches: 4. This CDR3 comprises 13 residues. The CDR3 bases that were read are TGTGCCAGCAGACGACAGGGGGGAACTGAA. It is translated as CASRRQGGTE. The whole CDR3 protein is CASRRQGGTEAFF.

Ten or more counts support this clone. Sequencing ends 3 residues short of the CDR3 end; the germline J gene provides the rest. The chain has TRBV6-2 or TRBV6-3 and TRBJ1-1; TRBD1 matches at 11 bases. The junction had 5 bases not matched to a gene; V was cut back by 8 bases and J by 6 bases. CDR3 length: 13 residues. Germline V gives CDR1 MNHEY, CDR2 SVGEGT. The part of the CDR3 DNA that was read is TGTGCCAGCGGACAGGGGGCGTATCCTGAA. This translates into CASGQGAYPE. The entire CDR3 protein is CASGQGAYPEAFF.

This clone is termed medium-sized (0.01 to 0.1%). Sequencing ends 3 residues short of the CDR3 end; the germline J gene provides the rest. This chain joins TRBV6-2 or TRBV6-3 and TRBJ1-5; TRBD1 is a possible D gene (5 bases). In germline, CDR1 is MNHEY, CDR2 SVGEGT. Trimming pared 7 bases from V and 0 bases from J, leaving 13 bases between. The CDR3 is 15 residues long. The CDR3 DNA, read in part, is TGTGCCAGCAATACTCAGGGATATAGCAATCAGCCC. The encoded protein is CASNTQGYSNQP. The entire CDR3 protein reads CASNTQGYSNQPQHF.